A selection of T cell receptor beta chains follows, all from one sample in a study of human T cells and chemical hapten exposure. Using its own MiXCR run on the RACE reads, TCRdb lists one record per CDR3 protein. The repertoire holds 50,000 to 70,000 distinct CDR3 sequences, with about 6% as singletons. The material sequenced was whole blood. The receptors here all came from a female donor in good health. Some clones in this sample may be carry-over from other donors' samples. CDR3s include the opening cysteine and the closing phenylalanine or tryptophan. A D gene is named only where the DNA matches it firmly. The size field is filled for only some rows; it gives once, few, many or a size class.

CDR3nt	CDR3aa	abundance	v_gene	d_gene	j_gene
TGTGCCAGCAGTTTAGAGGGGGCGCGGGCAGATACGCAGTATTTT	CASSLEGARADTQYF	.	TRBV28	TRBD1	TRBJ2-3
TGCGCCAGCAGCTCCGAGGGGACAGGATTAAGTGAAGCTTTCTTT	CASSSEGTGLSEAFF	many	TRBV5-1	TRBD1	TRBJ1-1
TGTGCCAGCAGCCAAGAGAGGGCAGCAGCTTTCTTT	CASSQERAAAFF	few	TRBV3-1	.	TRBJ1-1
TGCAGCGTTGAAGAAGTGAGGGAGACCCAGTACTTC	CSVEEVRETQYF	many	TRBV29-1	.	TRBJ2-5
TGTGCCAGCAGTGCCCTATTGGACAGGGGAACCTACGAGCAGTACTTC	CASSALLDRGTYEQYF	many	TRBV28	TRBD1	TRBJ2-7
TGTGCCAGCACCCCCGGTAATGAGGAGTCCAATGAGCAGTTCTTC	CASTPGNEESNEQFF	medium-sized	TRBV6-2/TRBV6-3	.	TRBJ2-1
TGTGCCAGCAGTTTAATTTTGGATGAGCAGTTCTTC	CASSLILDEQFF	many	TRBV12-3/TRBV12-4	.	TRBJ2-1
TGTGCCAGCAGCCAAGCTGACAGGGTAAATTCACCCCTCCACTTT	CASSQADRVNSPLHF	few	TRBV4-2	TRBD1	TRBJ1-6
TGTGCCAGCAGTTTTGAAGGACCCTACGAGCAGTACTTC	CASSFEGPYEQYF	many	TRBV28	.	TRBJ2-7
TGCAGTGCTAGTTCCGGGACAACTTCCTACGAGCAGTACTTC	CSASSGTTSYEQYF	many	TRBV20-1	.	TRBJ2-7
TGCGCCAGCAGCCAAGATTCCTGGACAGGGGCCACTGAAGCTTTCTTT	CASSQDSWTGATEAFF	.	TRBV4-1	TRBD1	TRBJ1-1
TGTGCCAGCAGCGTACAGTTCAACACCGGGGAGCTGTTTTTT	CASSVQFNTGELFF	.	TRBV9	.	TRBJ2-2
TGTGCCAGCAGTTACGTGGGGGGGGGCACAGATACGCAGTATTTT	CASSYVGGGTDTQYF	.	TRBV6-5	TRBD2	TRBJ2-3
TGTGCCAGCAGTCCCGTCAAGTGGGCGGATCATGAGCAGTTCTTC	CASSPVKWADHEQFF	few	TRBV28	.	TRBJ2-1
TGTGCCAGCAGCTTACAGGGACAGGGAAGCACTGAAGCTTTCTTT	CASSLQGQGSTEAFF	many	TRBV7-9	TRBD1	TRBJ1-1
TGTGCCAGTAGCGAACAGGGATCTTATGAAAAACTGTTTTTT	CASSEQGSYEKLFF	.	TRBV19	.	TRBJ1-4
TGTGCCAGCAGCTCCGAGGGTCAGGGGGACTACGAGCAGTACTTC	CASSSEGQGDYEQYF	many	TRBV11-2	TRBD1	TRBJ2-7
TGTGCCAGCAGCCAAGATTTGCGATTCACAGATACGCAGTATTTT	CASSQDLRFTDTQYF	many	TRBV14	.	TRBJ2-3
TGTGCCAGCAGCTTAGGCGGGAGTAAGTACGAGCAGTACTTC	CASSLGGSKYEQYF	.	TRBV5-4	TRBD2	TRBJ2-7
TGTGCCAGCAGCCCCCCAGCGGACACAGATACGCAGTATTTT	CASSPPADTDTQYF	many	TRBV7-9	.	TRBJ2-3
TGTGCCAGCAGCTGGCCGGGATACGTAGAGACCCAGTACTTC	CASSWPGYVETQYF	.	TRBV7-2	.	TRBJ2-5
TGTGCCAGCAGTCAAGGGTACACTGAAGCTTTCTTT	CASSQGYTEAFF	few	TRBV6-1	.	TRBJ1-1
TGTGCCAGCAGCCGGACAGTAAATTCACCCCTCCACTTT	CASSRTVNSPLHF	many	TRBV6-6	.	TRBJ1-6
TGCAGCGTCCGACTTAGCGGAAAACCCTACGAGCAGTACTTC	CSVRLSGKPYEQYF	few	TRBV29-1	.	TRBJ2-7
TGTGCCAGCAGTGGAGCGGGAGAAGGGAATGAGCAGTTCTTC	CASSGAGEGNEQFF	many	TRBV2	TRBD2	TRBJ2-1
TGCGCCAGCAGCTTTTCCGGGACAGGGTTTCGCACAGATACGCAGTATTTT	CASSFSGTGFRTDTQYF	few	TRBV5-1	TRBD1	TRBJ2-3
TGTGCCAGCAGCGTAGGTGCTAGCGGGAGAGCCGAGCAGTACTTC	CASSVGASGRAEQYF	.	TRBV9	TRBD2	TRBJ2-7
TGTGCCAGCACCCAGGGAGGACCGCCCAACTATGGCTACACCTTC	CASTQGGPPNYGYTF	many	TRBV28	.	TRBJ1-2
TGCAGTGCTATTGGCGGGAGTAGAAATGAGCAGTTCTTC	CSAIGGSRNEQFF	many	TRBV20-1	TRBD2	TRBJ2-1
TGTGCCAGCAGCCCGCGACTAGCAGCAGATACGCAGTATTTT	CASSPRLAADTQYF	.	TRBV7-2	TRBD2	TRBJ2-3
TGTGCCAGCAGGATACAGGGGTTTAGCCTCAAATCTGGGGCCAACGTCCTGACTTTC	CASRIQGFSLKSGANVLTF	many	TRBV7-9	TRBD1	TRBJ2-6
TGTGCCAGCAGTTTGGCTAACAATGAGCAGTTCTTC	CASSLANNEQFF	.	TRBV27	.	TRBJ2-1
TGTGCCAGCAGAAGACAGGGGAGGGACGGCTACACCTTC	CASRRQGRDGYTF	few	TRBV6-5	TRBD1	TRBJ1-2
TGCGCCAGCAGCCAAAAAGCGGAGGACGAGCAGTTCTTC	CASSQKAEDEQFF	few	TRBV4-1	.	TRBJ2-1
TGTGCCAGCAGTGGACTAGCGGGAGGACGAAACATTCAGTACTTC	CASSGLAGGRNIQYF	many	TRBV6-1	TRBD2	TRBJ2-4
TGTGCCAGCAGTTTTGGAGGTCCAGATACGCAGTATTTT	CASSFGGPDTQYF	many	TRBV28	.	TRBJ2-3
TGTGCCAGCAGCTTAGTCCCAGCGGACTACGAGCAGTACTTC	CASSLVPADYEQYF	many	TRBV7-2	.	TRBJ2-7
TGTGCCAGCACCACGACAGGGGGAGGAATGAACACTGAAGCTTTCTTT	CASTTTGGGMNTEAFF	many	TRBV7-9	TRBD1	TRBJ1-1
TGCGCCAGCAGTGAGGGCGGGAGGGCGACAGATACGCAGTATTTT	CASSEGGRATDTQYF	many	TRBV10-1	TRBD2	TRBJ2-3
TGTGCCAGCAGCCAAGCATTTGGCGGGAGGGAGACAGATACGCAGTATTTT	CASSQAFGGRETDTQYF	few	TRBV4-2	TRBD2	TRBJ2-3
TGTGCCAGCAGCTTGTCTAGCGGCTCCTACAATGAGCAGTTCTTC	CASSLSSGSYNEQFF	few	TRBV7-3	TRBD2	TRBJ2-1
TGTGCCAGCAGCTTAGTGAGGGCCGAGCAGTACTTC	CASSLVRAEQYF	few	TRBV11-2	.	TRBJ2-7
TGCAGTGCTAGAGATCCGGGAGGGTACGAGCAGTACTTC	CSARDPGGYEQYF	.	TRBV20-1	TRBD2	TRBJ2-7
TGTGCCAGCAGCGGGACAGCTAGCAATCAGCCCCAGCATTTT	CASSGTASNQPQHF	many	TRBV2	TRBD1	TRBJ1-5
TGTGCCAGCAGTGACGGGTTAGATACGCAGTATTTT	CASSDGLDTQYF	many	TRBV2	.	TRBJ2-3
TGTGCCAGCAGAAAGGGGACGGACGCTAATTCACCCCTCCACTTT	CASRKGTDANSPLHF	many	TRBV7-9	.	TRBJ1-6
TGCAGTGCTCCCCTAACAGGCTCCCAATTGGTTGAAGCTTTCTTT	CSAPLTGSQLVEAFF	many	TRBV20-1	.	TRBJ1-1
TGTGCCAGCAGTCCCCAGGGTGCAGGGGAGCTGTTTTTT	CASSPQGAGELFF	many	TRBV12-3/TRBV12-4	.	TRBJ2-2
TGCAGCGTTGAAGATCGGCTACAGGGAATCACAGATACGCAGTATTTT	CSVEDRLQGITDTQYF	many	TRBV29-1	.	TRBJ2-3
TGTGCCAGCAGTGAAGGCCCGACCTACGAGCAGTACTTC	CASSEGPTYEQYF	.	TRBV2	.	TRBJ2-7